Sequencing of this T cell receptor beta chain was carried out in a study of blood T cell repertoires in COVID-19. The wider study: The origin of the acute and convalescent COVID-19 samples was the United States, Italy and Spain. PBMCs, B-cell-depleted T cells, or T cells provided the cDNA or gDNA that made up the material.

In the original processing: Amplification of reference gene primers was used by the study to estimate nucleated cell counts. Produced via immunoSEQ multiplex PCR; TCRdb's table is partial and in-frame only. From that table come the V and J calls and clone size; the DNA was used to work out D and trimming. The sample shows a few hundred thousand clones, around nine tenths of them seen only once. V was clipped by 4 bases and J by 0 bases; unmatched bases: 2. Germline V gives CDR1 SGHVS, CDR2 FQNEAQ. This CDR3 is 15 amino acids long. The receptor's source is a man in his forties who had recovered from COVID-19. The V and J genes are TRBV7-8 and TRBJ1-5; 8 bases align to TRBD1. The sample taken for sequencing was peripheral blood. CDR3 in amino acids: CASSSDRDSNQPQHF. DNA of the CDR3: TGTGCCAGCAGCTCGGACAGGGATAGCAATCAGCCCCAGCATTTT.